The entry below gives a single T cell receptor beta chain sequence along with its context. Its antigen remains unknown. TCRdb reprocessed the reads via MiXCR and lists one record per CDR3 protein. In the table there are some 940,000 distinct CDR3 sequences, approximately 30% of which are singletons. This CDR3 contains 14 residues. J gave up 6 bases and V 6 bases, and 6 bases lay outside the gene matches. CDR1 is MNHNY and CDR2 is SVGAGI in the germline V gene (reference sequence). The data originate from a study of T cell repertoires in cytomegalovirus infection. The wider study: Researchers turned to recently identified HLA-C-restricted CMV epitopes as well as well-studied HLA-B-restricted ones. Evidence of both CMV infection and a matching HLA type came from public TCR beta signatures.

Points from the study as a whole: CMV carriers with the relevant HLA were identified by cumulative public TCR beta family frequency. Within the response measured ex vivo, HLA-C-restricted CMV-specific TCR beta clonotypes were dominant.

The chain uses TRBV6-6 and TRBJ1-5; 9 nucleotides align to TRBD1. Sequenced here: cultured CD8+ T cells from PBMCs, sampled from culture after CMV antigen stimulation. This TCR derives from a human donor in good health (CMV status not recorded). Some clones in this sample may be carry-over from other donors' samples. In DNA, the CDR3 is TGTGCCAGCAGCCGGGACAGGGCCTTTCAGCCCCAGCATTTT. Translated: CASSRDRAFQPQHF.